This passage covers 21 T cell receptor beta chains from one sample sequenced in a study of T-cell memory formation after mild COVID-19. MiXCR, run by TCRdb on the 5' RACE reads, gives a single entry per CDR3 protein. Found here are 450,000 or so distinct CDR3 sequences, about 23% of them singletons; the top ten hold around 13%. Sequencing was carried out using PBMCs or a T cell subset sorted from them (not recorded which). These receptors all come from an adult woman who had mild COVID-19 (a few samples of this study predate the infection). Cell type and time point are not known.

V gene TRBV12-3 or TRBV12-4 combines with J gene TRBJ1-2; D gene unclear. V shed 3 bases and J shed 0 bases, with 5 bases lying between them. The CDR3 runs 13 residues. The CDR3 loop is CASSFGANYGYTF. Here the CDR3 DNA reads TGTGCCAGCAGTTTCGGGGCTAACTATGGCTACACCTTC.

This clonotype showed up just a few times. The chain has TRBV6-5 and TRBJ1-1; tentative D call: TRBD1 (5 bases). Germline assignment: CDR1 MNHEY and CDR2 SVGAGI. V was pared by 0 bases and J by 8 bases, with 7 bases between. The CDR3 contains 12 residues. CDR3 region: CASSYSGQEAFF. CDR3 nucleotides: TGTGCCAGCAGTTACTCGGGGCAGGAAGCTTTCTTT.

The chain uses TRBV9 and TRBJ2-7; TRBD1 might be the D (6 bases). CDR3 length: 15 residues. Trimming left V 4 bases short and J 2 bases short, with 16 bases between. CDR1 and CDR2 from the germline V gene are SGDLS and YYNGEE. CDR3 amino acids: CASSPSSGTPYEQYF. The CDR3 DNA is TGTGCCAGCAGCCCGAGCTCCGGGACACCCTACGAGCAGTACTTC.

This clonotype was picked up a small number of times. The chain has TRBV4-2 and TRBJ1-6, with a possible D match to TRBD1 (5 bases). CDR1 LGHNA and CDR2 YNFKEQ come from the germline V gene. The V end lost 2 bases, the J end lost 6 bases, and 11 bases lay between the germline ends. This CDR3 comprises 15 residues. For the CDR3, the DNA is TGTGCCAGCAGCCAAAGCGTCGGGACTAATTCACCCCTCCACTTT. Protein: CASSQSVGTNSPLHF.

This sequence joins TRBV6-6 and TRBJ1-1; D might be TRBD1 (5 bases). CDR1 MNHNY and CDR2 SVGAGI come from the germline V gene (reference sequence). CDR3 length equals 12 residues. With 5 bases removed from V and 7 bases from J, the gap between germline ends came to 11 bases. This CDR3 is CASSGGEGEAFF. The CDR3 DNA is TGTGCCAGCAGTGGAGGGGAGGGTGAAGCTTTCTTT.

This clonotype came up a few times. In DNA, the CDR3 is TGCGCCAGCAGTCGCGGGGGCAGTAGCGGCCAAGAGACCCAGTACTTC. It is translated as CASSRGGSSGQETQYF. This sequence joins TRBV5-1 and TRBJ2-5; possible D gene TRBD2, 7 bases. V lost 5 bases and J lost 1, with 18 bases in between. Germline loops: CDR1 SGHRS, CDR2 YFSETQ. This CDR3 has 16 residues.

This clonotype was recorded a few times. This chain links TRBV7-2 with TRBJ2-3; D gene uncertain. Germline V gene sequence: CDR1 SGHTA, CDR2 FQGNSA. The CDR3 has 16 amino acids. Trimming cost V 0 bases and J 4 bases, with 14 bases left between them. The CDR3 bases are TGTGCCAGCAGCTTAGCGGTTAGTCGGTTGGCAGATACGCAGTATTTT. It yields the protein CASSLAVSRLADTQYF.

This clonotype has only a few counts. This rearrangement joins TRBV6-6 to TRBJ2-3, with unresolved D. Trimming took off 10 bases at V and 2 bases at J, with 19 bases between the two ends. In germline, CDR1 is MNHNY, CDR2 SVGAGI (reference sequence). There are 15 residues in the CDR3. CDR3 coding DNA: TGTGCCACCCGCCCGATCGAGGAGTACACAGATACGCAGTATTTT. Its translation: CATRPIEEYTDTQYF.

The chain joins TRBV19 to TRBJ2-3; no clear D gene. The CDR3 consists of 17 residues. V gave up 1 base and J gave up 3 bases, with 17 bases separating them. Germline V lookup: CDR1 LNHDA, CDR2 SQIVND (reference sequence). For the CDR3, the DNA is TGTGCCAGTAGTATAGTCACAGCTCTTGTGGGGACAGATACGCAGTATTTT. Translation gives CASSIVTALVGTDTQYF.

CDR3 coding DNA: TGTGCCAGCAGCTTCACGGGACGCACAGATACGCAGTATTTT. Encoded protein: CASSFTGRTDTQYF. V usage is TRBV7-2 and J usage is TRBJ2-3; possibly TRBD1 or TRBD2 for D (5 bases each). Germline V CDR1 and CDR2: SGHTA, FQGNSA. V dropped 3 bases and J dropped 1 base, with 8 bases sitting between them. The CDR3 is made up of 14 amino acids.

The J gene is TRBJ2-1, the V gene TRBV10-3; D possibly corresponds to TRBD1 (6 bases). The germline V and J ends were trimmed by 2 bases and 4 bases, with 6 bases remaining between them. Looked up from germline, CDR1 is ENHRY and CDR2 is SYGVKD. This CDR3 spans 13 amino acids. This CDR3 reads CAISEGQYNEQFF. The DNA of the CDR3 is TGTGCCATCAGTGAGGGACAGTACAATGAGCAGTTCTTC.

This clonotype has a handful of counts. The CDR3, as DNA: TGTGCCAGCAACGTAATTAGCGGGAGCGGAGATACGCAGTATTTT. Translating it yields CASNVISGSGDTQYF. V gene TRBV2 combines with J gene TRBJ2-3, with 9 bases lining up with TRBD2. The germline gives CDR1 SNHLY, CDR2 FYNNEI. The CDR3 contains 15 residues. With 7 bases clipped from V and 5 bases from J, the junction kept 10 bases outside the gene matches.

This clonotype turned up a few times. The CDR3 bases are TGTGCCAGCAGCGTAAACGGGGGGCCTACAGATACGCAGTATTTT. Amino acids: CASSVNGGPTDTQYF. J is TRBJ2-3 and V is TRBV9, with a tentative D call TRBD2 (7 bases). This CDR3 is 15 amino acids long. The V end was cut by 1 base, the J end by 3 bases, with 12 bases between. Germline loops: CDR1 SGDLS, CDR2 YYNGEE.

CDR3 loop: CASSLTTGGEEKLFF. The CDR3 DNA reads as TGCGCCAGCAGCTTGACAACAGGGGGTGAGGAAAAACTGTTTTTT. The chain joins TRBV5-1 to TRBJ1-4; 8 bases agree with TRBD1. In germline, CDR1 is SGHRS, CDR2 YFSETQ. After removal of 1 base from V and 8 bases from J, the junction contained 7 bases not matched to a gene. CDR3 length: 15 residues. Together with reference TRBV5-1 and TRBJ1-4, the CDR3 gives the full variable domain: KAGVTQTPRYLIKTRGQQVTLSCSPISGHRSVSWYQQTPGQGLQFLFEYFSETQRNKGNFPGRFSGRQFSNSRSEMNVSTLELGDSALYLCASSLTTGGEEKLFFGSGTQLSVL.

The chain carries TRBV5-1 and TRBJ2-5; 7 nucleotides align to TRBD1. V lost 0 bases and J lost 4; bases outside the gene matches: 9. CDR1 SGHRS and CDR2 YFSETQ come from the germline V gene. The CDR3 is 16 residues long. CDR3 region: CASSLGPVTGLETQYF. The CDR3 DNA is TGCGCCAGCAGCTTGGGACCGGTGACAGGGCTAGAGACCCAGTACTTC.

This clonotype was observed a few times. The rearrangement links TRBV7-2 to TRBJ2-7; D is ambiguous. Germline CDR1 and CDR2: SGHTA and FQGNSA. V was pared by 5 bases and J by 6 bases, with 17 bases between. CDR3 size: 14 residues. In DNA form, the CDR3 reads TGTGCCAGCAGCCCACCAGCCGAGGCAGGCGAGCAGTACTTC. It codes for CASSPPAEAGEQYF.

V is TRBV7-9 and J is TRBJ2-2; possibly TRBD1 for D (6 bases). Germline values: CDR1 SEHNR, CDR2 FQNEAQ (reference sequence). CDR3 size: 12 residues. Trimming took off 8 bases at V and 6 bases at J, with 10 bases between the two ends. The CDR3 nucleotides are TGTGCCAGCCCCGGACAGTCCGGGGAGCTGTTTTTT. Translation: CASPGQSGELFF.

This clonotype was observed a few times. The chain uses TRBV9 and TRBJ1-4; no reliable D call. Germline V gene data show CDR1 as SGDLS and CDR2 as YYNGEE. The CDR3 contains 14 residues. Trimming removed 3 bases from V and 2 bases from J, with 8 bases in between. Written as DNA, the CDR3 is TGTGCCAGCAGCGGGAGCAGTACTAATGAAAAACTGTTTTTT. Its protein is CASSGSSTNEKLFF. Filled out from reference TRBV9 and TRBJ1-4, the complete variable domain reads DSGVTQTPKHLITATGQRVTLRCSPRSGDLSVYWYQQSLDQGLQFLIQYYNGEERAKGNILERFSAQQFPDLHSELNLSSLELGDSALYFCASSGSSTNEKLFFGSGTQLSVL.

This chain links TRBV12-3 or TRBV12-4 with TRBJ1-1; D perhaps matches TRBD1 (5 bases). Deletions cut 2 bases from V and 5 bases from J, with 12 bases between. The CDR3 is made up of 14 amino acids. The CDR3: CASSLFRGVTEAFF. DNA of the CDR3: TGTGCCAGCAGTTTATTCCGGGGGGTGACTGAAGCTTTCTTT.

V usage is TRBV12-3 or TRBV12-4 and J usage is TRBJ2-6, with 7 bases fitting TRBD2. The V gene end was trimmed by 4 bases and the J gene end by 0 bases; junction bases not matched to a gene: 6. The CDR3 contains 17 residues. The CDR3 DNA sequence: TGTGCCAGCAGTTACCGGCCGGGGGGCTCTGGGGCCAACGTCCTGACTTTC. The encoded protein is CASSYRPGGSGANVLTF.

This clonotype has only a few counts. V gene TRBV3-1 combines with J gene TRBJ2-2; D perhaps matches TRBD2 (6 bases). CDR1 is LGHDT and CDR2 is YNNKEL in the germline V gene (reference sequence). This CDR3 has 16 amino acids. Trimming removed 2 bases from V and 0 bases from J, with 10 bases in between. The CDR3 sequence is CASSQYGTANTGELFF. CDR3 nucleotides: TGTGCCAGCAGCCAATACGGGACTGCGAACACCGGGGAGCTGTTTTTT.